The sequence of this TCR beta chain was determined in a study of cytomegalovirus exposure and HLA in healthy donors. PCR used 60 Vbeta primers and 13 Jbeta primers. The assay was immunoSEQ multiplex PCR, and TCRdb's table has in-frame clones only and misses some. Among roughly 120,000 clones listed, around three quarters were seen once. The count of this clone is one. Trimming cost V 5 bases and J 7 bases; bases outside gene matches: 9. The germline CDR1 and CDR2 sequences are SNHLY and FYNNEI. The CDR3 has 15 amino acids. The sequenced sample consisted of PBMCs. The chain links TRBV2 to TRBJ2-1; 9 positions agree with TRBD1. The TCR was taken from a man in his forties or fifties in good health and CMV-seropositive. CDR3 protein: CASSPDRGLGNEQFF. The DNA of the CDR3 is TGTGCCAGCAGTCCCGACAGGGGGTTGGGTAATGAGCAGTTCTTC.